Below, 17 T cell receptor beta chains from the same sample are listed, as sequenced in a study of control samples from healthy donors and cancer patients. Repertoires were generated with immunoSEQ multiplex PCR, while TCRdb's copy carries only in-frame clones and drops some. The sample has around 100,000 clones, around 89% seen once. Specimen: PBMCs. These TCRs come from a man in his 60s with lung cancer.

The chain couples TRBV11-1 to TRBJ2-2; either TRBD1 or TRBD2 may supply D (5 bases each). This CDR3 contains 15 residues. V dropped 2 bases and J dropped 6 bases, with 13 bases sitting between them. Germline V gives CDR1 SGHAT, CDR2 FQDESV (reference sequence). Written as DNA, the CDR3 is TGTGCCAGCAGCTTATGGGGGATTGGGGCCGGGGAGCTGTTTTTT. As protein: CASSLWGIGAGELFF.

The V and J genes are TRBV2 and TRBJ2-5; 9 positions agree with TRBD1. CDR1 is SNHLY, CDR2 FYNNEI, per germline. The CDR3 spans 15 residues. J gave up 0 bases and V 7 bases, and 6 bases lay outside the gene matches. CDR3 nucleotide sequence: TGTGCCAGCAAGAGGACAGGGGCGAACCAAGAGACCCAGTACTTC. Translation: CASKRTGANQETQYF.

The genes are TRBV9 and TRBJ1-2; 9 bases agree with TRBD1. After removal of 2 bases from V and 4 bases from J, the junction contained 21 bases not matched to a gene. This CDR3 has 20 residues. From germline, CDR1 is SGDLS and CDR2 YYNGEE. The CDR3 sequence is CASSVGTGSKFSPYLYGYTF. The CDR3 bases are TGTGCCAGCAGCGTGGGGACAGGGTCTAAATTTTCCCCTTACCTCTATGGCTACACCTTC.

The chain employs TRBV6-5 and TRBJ2-3, with D maybe TRBD2 (7 bases). The CDR3 is 14 residues long. CDR1 and CDR2 from the germline V gene are MNHEY and SVGAGI. Trimming removed 6 bases from V and 4 bases from J, with 14 bases in between. The DNA for the CDR3 is TGTGCCAGCAGCCATGGGGGGGCCCCAGATACGCAGTATTTT. It encodes CASSHGGAPDTQYF.

The V gene is TRBV9, the J gene TRBJ1-2; D is perhaps TRBD1 (6 bases). Germline CDR1 reads SGDLS; CDR2 reads YYNGEE. This CDR3 region has 14 residues. The ends were cut back, 0 bases at V and 5 bases at J, with 11 bases in the middle. CDR3 protein: CASSVERTAYGYTF. CDR3 DNA sequence: TGTGCCAGCAGCGTAGAACGGACAGCTTATGGCTACACCTTC. Variable domain in full (rest from reference TRBV9 and TRBJ1-2): DSGVTQTPKHLITATGQRVTLRCSPRSGDLSVYWYQQSLDQGLQFLIQYYNGEERAKGNILERFSAQQFPDLHSELNLSSLELGDSALYFCASSVERTAYGYTFGSGTRLTVV.

Written as DNA, the CDR3 is TGTGCCAGCAGCTTGGTTTCGGGGAAGGTTGGTTCACCCCTCCACTTT. Encoded protein: CASSLVSGKVGSPLHF. The V and J genes are TRBV5-5 and TRBJ1-6; no reliable D call. Germline CDR1 SGHKS, CDR2 YYEKEE (reference sequence). The CDR3 contains 16 residues. Trimming took 0 bases from V and 9 from J, leaving 16 bases between them.

The table lists this clone with a count of one. V and J are TRBV6-5 and TRBJ1-2; D might be TRBD1 (6 bases). Trimming shortened V by 2 bases and J by 8 bases, and 12 bases separated the two germline ends. Per germline, CDR1 MNHEY and CDR2 SVGAGI. The CDR3 has 13 amino acids. The CDR3 DNA is TGTGCCAGCAGTTACGCACAGGGAGAAGGCTACACCTTC. It translates to CASSYAQGEGYTF.

V gene TRBV30 combines with J gene TRBJ2-1; D uncertain. The CDR3 loop spans 17 amino acids. The ends were cut back, 0 bases at V and 11 bases at J, with 26 bases in the middle. Per the germline V gene, CDR1 is GTSNPN and CDR2 is SVGIG (reference sequence). The CDR3 sequence: CAWSVPRRRIRNEQQFF. CDR3 nucleotides: TGTGCCTGGAGTGTACCCCGCCGACGGATTCGCAATGAGCAGCAGTTCTTC.

This chain links TRBV24-1 with TRBJ2-2; 9 bases line up with TRBD1. J lost 3 bases, V lost 4 bases, and 5 bases had no gene match. Germline assignment: CDR1 KGHDR and CDR2 SFDVKD. The CDR3 is 16 residues long. The CDR3 DNA is TGTGCCACCAGTGACCTGGGACAGGGACACACCGGGGAGCTGTTTTTT. Translation: CATSDLGQGHTGELFF.

The genes are TRBV4-1 and TRBJ1-1; 7 bases fit TRBD1. V lost 4 bases and J lost 1; bases outside the gene matches: 6. Germline CDR1 reads MGHRA; CDR2 reads YSYEKL. The CDR3 has 15 amino acids. CDR3 in DNA: TGCGCCAGCAGCCCCGAACAGGGGTCGAACACTGAAGCTTTCTTT. This codes for CASSPEQGSNTEAFF.

The rearrangement joins TRBV18 to TRBJ1-3; weak D call: TRBD1 (5 bases). V lost 6 bases and J lost 0, with 15 bases in between. The CDR3 contains 16 residues. Germline V lookup: CDR1 KGHSH, CDR2 LQKENI. In DNA form, the CDR3 reads TGTGCCAGCTCGGTTCGGGACGGAACCTCTGGAAACACCATATATTTT. It is translated as CASSVRDGTSGNTIYF.

The V gene is TRBV12-3 or TRBV12-4, the J gene TRBJ1-2; D perhaps matches TRBD1 (5 bases). Trimming removed 5 bases from V and 6 bases from J, with 10 bases in between. There are 12 residues in the CDR3. Here the CDR3 reads CASSNSGNGYTF. The CDR3 DNA sequence: TGTGCCAGCAGTAACTCAGGGAATGGCTACACCTTC.

This chain's CDR3 is CASSRDRNTEAFF. CDR3 DNA: TGTGCCAGCAGTAGGGACAGAAACACTGAAGCTTTCTTT. The chain is built from TRBV12-3 or TRBV12-4 and TRBJ1-1; 7 bases match TRBD1. With V trimmed by 5 bases and J by 2 bases, 2 bases remained unmatched. This CDR3 is 13 amino acids long.

This chain joins TRBV9 and TRBJ2-1; D might be TRBD2 (5 bases). This CDR3 spans 17 amino acids. From germline, CDR1 is SGDLS and CDR2 YYNGEE. Trimming stripped 0 bases from V and 4 bases from J, with 17 bases between. CDR3 DNA: TGTGCCAGCAGCGTAGGGTCGTTGGAGCGGTTATACAATGAGCAGTTCTTC. The encoded protein is CASSVGSLERLYNEQFF. Together with reference TRBV9 and TRBJ2-1, the CDR3 gives the full variable domain: DSGVTQTPKHLITATGQRVTLRCSPRSGDLSVYWYQQSLDQGLQFLIQYYNGEERAKGNILERFSAQQFPDLHSELNLSSLELGDSALYFCASSVGSLERLYNEQFFGPGTRLTVL.

The CDR3 coding sequence is TGCGCCAGCAGCCCGGAGGGACTAGCGGGGGGCTCAAGCACAGATACGCAGTATTTT. As protein: CASSPEGLAGGSSTDTQYF. The V call is TRBV5-1, the J call TRBJ2-3, with TRBD2 identical over 15 bases. The CDR3 has 19 amino acids. The germline CDR1 and CDR2 sequences are SGHRS and YFSETQ. V was pared by 4 bases and J by 0 bases, with 9 bases of the junction left unmatched.

The chain has TRBV27 and TRBJ2-1; the match to TRBD2 covers 14 bases. The germline V gene encodes CDR1 MNHEY and CDR2 SMNVEV (reference sequence). CDR3 size: 16 residues. The J segment lost 10 bases and the V segment lost 1 base, leaving 6 bases of the junction unmatched. CDR3 sequence (DNA): TGTGCCAGCAGTTTATGGGGACTAGCGGGGGAGGGGGAGCAGTTCTTC. Translation gives CASSLWGLAGEGEQFF.

V is TRBV25-1 and J is TRBJ1-5; D is undetermined. Trimming shortened V by 0 bases and J by 8 bases, and 11 bases separated the two germline ends. CDR3 length equals 14 residues. From germline, CDR1 is MGHDK and CDR2 SYGVNS. In nucleotides, the CDR3 is TGTGCCAGCAGTGAATATTCCCTCTCAGAGCCCCAGCATTTT. Translation gives CASSEYSLSEPQHF.